This T cell receptor beta chain stems from a study of shared clonotypes between healthy human individuals. In germline, CDR1 is SGHDN, CDR2 FVKESK. Germline trimming cut 1 base from V and 7 bases from J; bases unmatched to any gene: 8. This CDR3 is built from 15 residues. This clone has just one count. Antigen unknown. Study-level points and caveats: An effect of sequencing depth on clonotype sharing among donors was expected.

Naivety among CD8 cells was defined by CD45RO negativity and positive CCR7 selection, thereby excluding terminally differentiated effector memory CD45RA+ cells. The genomic DNA of each subset was split evenly across several immunoSEQ plates. About 200 ng DNA, 25,000 to 35,000 T cell genomes, went into each sorted-subset replicate PCR. This table comes from immunoSEQ multiplex PCR, and its TCRdb copy is limited to in-frame clones, with some not included. Here the sample spans about 2.1 million clones, approximately 92% being singletons. The receptor was isolated from a young man in good health. Some clones in this sample may be carry-over from other donors' samples. The V call is TRBV14, the J call TRBJ2-7; the match to TRBD1 covers 9 bases. What was sequenced was naive CD8+ T cells from PBMCs. This CDR3 is CASSQVNRGLGEQYF. CDR3 nucleotides: TGTGCCAGCAGCCAAGTGAACAGGGGGCTAGGAGAGCAGTACTTC.